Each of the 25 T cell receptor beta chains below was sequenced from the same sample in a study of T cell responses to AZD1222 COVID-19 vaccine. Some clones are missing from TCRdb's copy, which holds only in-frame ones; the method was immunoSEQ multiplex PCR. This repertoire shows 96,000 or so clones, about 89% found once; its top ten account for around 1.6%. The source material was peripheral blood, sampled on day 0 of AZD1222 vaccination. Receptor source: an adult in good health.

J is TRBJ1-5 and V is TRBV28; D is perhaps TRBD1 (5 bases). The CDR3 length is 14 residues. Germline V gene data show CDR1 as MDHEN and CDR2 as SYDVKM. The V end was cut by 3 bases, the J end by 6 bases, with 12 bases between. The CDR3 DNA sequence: TGTGCCAGCAGTTTCCCGCTTGGGGGTCAGCCCCAGCATTTT. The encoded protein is CASSFPLGGQPQHF.

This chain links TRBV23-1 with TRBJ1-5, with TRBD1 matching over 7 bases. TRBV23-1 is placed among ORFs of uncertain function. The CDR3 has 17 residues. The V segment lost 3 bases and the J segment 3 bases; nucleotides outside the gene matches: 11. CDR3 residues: CASSHHDRVKVNQPQHF. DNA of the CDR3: TGCGCCAGCAGTCATCACGACAGGGTCAAGGTCAATCAGCCCCAGCATTTT.

The CDR3 DNA reads as TGTGCCAGCAGCTTAGAAATCGTACAGGGGTACACTGAAGCTTTCTTT. Its translation is CASSLEIVQGYTEAFF. The gene calls are TRBV7-9 and TRBJ1-1, with 7 nucleotides matching TRBD1. Trimming took 1 base from V and 3 from J; bases not matched to a gene: 8. Germline values: CDR1 SEHNR, CDR2 FQNEAQ (reference sequence). This CDR3 spans 16 amino acids.

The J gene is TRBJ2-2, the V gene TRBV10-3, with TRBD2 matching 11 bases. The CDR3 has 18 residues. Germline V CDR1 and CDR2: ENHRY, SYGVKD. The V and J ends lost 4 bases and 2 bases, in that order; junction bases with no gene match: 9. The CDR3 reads CAISGSSGGIVNTGELFF. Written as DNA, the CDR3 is TGTGCCATCAGTGGATCTAGCGGGGGGATAGTAAACACCGGGGAGCTGTTTTTT.

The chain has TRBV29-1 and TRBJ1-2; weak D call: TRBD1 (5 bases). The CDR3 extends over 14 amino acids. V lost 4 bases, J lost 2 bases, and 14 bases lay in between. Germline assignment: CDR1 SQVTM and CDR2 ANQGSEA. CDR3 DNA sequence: TGCAGCGTTGCCGGGACCAAAATGAACTATGGCTACACCTTC. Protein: CSVAGTKMNYGYTF.

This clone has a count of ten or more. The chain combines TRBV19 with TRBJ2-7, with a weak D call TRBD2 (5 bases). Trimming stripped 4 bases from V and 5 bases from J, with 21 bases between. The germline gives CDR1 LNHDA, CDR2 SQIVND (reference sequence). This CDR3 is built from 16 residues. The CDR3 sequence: CASSTISGRVVHEQYF. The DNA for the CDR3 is TGTGCCAGTAGTACGATCAGCGGTCGGGTTGTCCACGAGCAGTACTTC.

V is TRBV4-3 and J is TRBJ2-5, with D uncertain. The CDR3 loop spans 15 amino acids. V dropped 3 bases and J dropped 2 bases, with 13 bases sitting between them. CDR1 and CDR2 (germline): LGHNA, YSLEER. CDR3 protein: CASSQLTGPQETQYF. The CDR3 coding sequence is TGCGCCAGCAGCCAGTTAACCGGGCCGCAAGAGACCCAGTACTTC.

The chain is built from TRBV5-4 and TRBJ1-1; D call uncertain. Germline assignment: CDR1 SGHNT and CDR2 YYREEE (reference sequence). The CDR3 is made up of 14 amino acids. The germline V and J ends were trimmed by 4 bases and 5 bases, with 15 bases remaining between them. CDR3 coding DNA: TGTGCCAGCAGCCAGGAGGTAGTTGGGACTGAAGCTTTCTTT. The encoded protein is CASSQEVVGTEAFF.

CDR3 DNA: TGTGCCAGCCAGGGTTGGACAGGGGGCGCCTCTCAGCCCCAGCATTTT. It is translated as CASQGWTGGASQPQHF. V gene TRBV19 combines with J gene TRBJ1-5; 11 nucleotides line up with TRBD1. The CDR3 is 16 residues long. V shed 9 bases, J shed 6 bases, and the junction held 13 bases outside the gene matches. From germline, CDR1 is LNHDA and CDR2 SQIVND (reference sequence).

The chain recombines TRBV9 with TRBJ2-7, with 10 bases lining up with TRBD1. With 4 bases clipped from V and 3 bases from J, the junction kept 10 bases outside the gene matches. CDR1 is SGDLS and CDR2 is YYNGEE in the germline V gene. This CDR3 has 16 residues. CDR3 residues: CASSLGGTGDLYEQYF. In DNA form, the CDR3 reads TGTGCCAGCAGCCTTGGAGGGACAGGGGATCTCTACGAGCAGTACTTC.

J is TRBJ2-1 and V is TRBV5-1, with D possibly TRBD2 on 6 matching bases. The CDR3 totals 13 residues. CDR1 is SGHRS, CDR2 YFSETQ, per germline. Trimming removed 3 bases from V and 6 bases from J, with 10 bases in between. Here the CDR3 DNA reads TGCGCCAGCAGCTGGGCGGGGTCCAATGAGCAGTTCTTC. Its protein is CASSWAGSNEQFF. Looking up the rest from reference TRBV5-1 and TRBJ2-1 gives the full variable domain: KAGVTQTPRYLIKTRGQQVTLSCSPISGHRSVSWYQQTPGQGLQFLFEYFSETQRNKGNFPGRFSGRQFSNSRSEMNVSTLELGDSALYLCASSWAGSNEQFFGPGTRLTVL.

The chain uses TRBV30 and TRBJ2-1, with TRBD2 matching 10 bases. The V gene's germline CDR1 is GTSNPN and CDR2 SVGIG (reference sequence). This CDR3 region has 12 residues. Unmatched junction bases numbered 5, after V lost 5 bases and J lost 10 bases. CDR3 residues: CAWERGGLEQFF. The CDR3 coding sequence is TGTGCCTGGGAGCGGGGGGGCCTCGAGCAGTTCTTC.

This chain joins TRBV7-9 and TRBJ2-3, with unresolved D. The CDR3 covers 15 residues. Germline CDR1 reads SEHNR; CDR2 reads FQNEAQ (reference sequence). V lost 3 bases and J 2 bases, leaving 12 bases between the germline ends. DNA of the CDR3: TGTGCCAGCAGCTTCTTCAACTTACCCACAGATACGCAGTATTTT. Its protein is CASSFFNLPTDTQYF. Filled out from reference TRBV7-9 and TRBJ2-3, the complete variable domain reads DTGVSQNPRHKITKRGQNVTFRCDPISEHNRLYWYRQTLGQGPEFLTYFQNEAQLEKSRLLSDRFSAERPKGSFSTLEIQRTEQGDSAMYLCASSFFNLPTDTQYFGPGTRLTVL.

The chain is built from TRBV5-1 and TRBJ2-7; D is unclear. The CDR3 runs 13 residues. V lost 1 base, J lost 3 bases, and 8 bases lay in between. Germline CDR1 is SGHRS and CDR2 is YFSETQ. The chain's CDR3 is CASSLFPGYEQYF. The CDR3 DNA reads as TGCGCCAGCAGCTTGTTTCCGGGCTACGAGCAGTACTTC. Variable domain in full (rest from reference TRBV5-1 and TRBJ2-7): KAGVTQTPRYLIKTRGQQVTLSCSPISGHRSVSWYQQTPGQGLQFLFEYFSETQRNKGNFPGRFSGRQFSNSRSEMNVSTLELGDSALYLCASSLFPGYEQYFGPGTRLTVT.

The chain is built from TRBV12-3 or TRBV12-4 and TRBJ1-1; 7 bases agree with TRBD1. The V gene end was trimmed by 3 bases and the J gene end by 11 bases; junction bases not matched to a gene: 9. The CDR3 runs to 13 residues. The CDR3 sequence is CASSFGGGQRAFF. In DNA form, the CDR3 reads TGTGCCAGCAGTTTTGGGGGGGGACAGCGGGCTTTCTTT.

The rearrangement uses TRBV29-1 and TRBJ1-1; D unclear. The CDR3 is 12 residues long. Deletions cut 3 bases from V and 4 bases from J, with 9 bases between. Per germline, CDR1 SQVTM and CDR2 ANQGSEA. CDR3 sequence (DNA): TGCAGCGTTGATGCGGGAGGCACTGAAGCTTTCTTT. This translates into CSVDAGGTEAFF.

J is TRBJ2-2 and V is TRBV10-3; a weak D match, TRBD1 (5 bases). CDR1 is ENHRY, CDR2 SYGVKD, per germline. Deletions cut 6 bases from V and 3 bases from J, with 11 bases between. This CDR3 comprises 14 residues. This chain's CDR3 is CAISLDSYTGELFF. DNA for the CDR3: TGTGCCATCAGCCTAGACAGTTACACCGGGGAGCTGTTTTTT.

CDR3 nucleotides: TGCGCCAGCAGCTTGGCCGGCCCGCCGAACACTGAAGCTTTCTTT. This gives the protein CASSLAGPPNTEAFF. V usage is TRBV5-1 and J usage is TRBJ1-1; no clear D. The CDR3 is 15 residues long. Trimming pared 0 bases from V and 1 base from J, leaving 10 bases between. Germline V CDR1 and CDR2: SGHRS, YFSETQ.

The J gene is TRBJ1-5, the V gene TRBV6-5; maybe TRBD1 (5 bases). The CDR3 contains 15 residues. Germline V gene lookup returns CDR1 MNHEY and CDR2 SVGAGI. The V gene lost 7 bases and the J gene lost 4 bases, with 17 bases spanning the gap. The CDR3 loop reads CASKYSGRKNQPQHF. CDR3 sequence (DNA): TGTGCCAGCAAATACTCAGGGCGGAAGAATCAGCCCCAGCATTTT.

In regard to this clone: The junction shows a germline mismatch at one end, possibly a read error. The CDR3 DNA reads TGTGCTAGCAGCTTATCTCCGTCGGCTCACTACAATGAGCAGTTCTTC. This sequence encodes CASSLSPSAHYNEQFF. The chain employs TRBV7-7 and TRBJ2-1; no firm D call. The CDR3 runs to 16 residues. Germline CDR1 reads SSHAT; CDR2 reads FNYEAQ (reference sequence). Full variable domain (rest looked up from reference TRBV7-7 and TRBJ2-1): GAGVSQSPRYKVTKRGQDVTLRCDPISSHATLYWYQQALGQGPEFLTYFNYEAQPDKSGLPSDRFSAERPEGSISTLTIQRTEQRDSAMYRCASSLSPSAHYNEQFFGPGTRLTVL.

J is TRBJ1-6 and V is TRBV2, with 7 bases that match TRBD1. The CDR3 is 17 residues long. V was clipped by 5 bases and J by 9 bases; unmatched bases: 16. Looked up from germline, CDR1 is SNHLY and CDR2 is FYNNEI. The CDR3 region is CASSHVEGASGVSPLHF. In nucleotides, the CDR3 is TGTGCCAGCAGTCACGTGGAGGGGGCGTCGGGGGTTTCACCCCTCCACTTT.

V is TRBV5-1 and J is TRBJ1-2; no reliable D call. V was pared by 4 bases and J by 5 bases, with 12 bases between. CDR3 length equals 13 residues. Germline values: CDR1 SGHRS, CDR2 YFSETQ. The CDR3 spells CASSGDVNYGYTF. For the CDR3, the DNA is TGCGCCAGCAGCGGAGACGTGAATTATGGCTACACCTTC.

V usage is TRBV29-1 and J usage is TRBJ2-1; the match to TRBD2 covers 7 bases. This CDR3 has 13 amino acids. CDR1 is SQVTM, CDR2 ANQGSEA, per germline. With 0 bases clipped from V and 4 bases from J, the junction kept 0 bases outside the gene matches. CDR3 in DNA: TGCAGCGTTGAAGAGGGGGGGTACAATGAGCAGTTCTTC. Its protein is CSVEEGGYNEQFF.

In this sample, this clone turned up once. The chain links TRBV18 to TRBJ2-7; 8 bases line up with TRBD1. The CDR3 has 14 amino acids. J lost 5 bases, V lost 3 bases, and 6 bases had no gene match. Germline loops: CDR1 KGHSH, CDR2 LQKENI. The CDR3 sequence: CASSPTQGENEQYF. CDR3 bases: TGTGCCAGCTCACCTACACAGGGGGAGAACGAGCAGTACTTC.

This CDR3 reads CASREDRDYGYTF. The CDR3 region has the DNA TGTGCCAGCAGGGAGGACAGGGACTATGGCTACACCTTC. The rearrangement links TRBV28 to TRBJ1-2; 8 nucleotides match TRBD1. Germline values: CDR1 MDHEN, CDR2 SYDVKM. V shed 6 bases and J 3 bases; nucleotides not matched to a gene: 3. The CDR3 is 13 residues long.